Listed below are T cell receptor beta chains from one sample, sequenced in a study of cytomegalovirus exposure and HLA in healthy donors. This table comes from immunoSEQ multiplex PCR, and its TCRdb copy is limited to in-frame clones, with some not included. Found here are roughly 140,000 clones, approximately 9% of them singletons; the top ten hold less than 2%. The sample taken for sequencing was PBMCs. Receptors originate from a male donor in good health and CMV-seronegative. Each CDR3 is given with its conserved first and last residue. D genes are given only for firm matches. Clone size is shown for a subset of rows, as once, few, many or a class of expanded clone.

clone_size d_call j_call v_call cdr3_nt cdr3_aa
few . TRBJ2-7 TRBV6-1 TGTGCCAGCAGTGTGGACAGCTCCTACGAGCAGTACTTC CASSVDSSYEQYF
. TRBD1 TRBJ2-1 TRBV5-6 TGTGCCAGCAGTTTCGGGACAGGGGGCTCTGAGCAGTTCTTC CASSFGTGGSEQFF
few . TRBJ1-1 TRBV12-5 TGTGCTAGTGCTTGGGCCAACGCTGAAGCTTTCTTT CASAWANAEAFF
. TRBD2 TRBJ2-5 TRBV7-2 TGTGCCAGCAGCTTAGGGGGACTAGCGGGGGGGCGAGGAGAGACCCAGTACTTC CASSLGGLAGGRGETQYF
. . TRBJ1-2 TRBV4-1 TGCGCCAGCAGCCAAGAGCCAGCGAAAGGCCACTATGGCTACACCTTC CASSQEPAKGHYGYTF
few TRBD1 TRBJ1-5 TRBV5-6 TGTGCCAGCAGCTTGGGACAGGGCCAAAGCAATCAGCCCCAGCATTTT CASSLGQGQSNQPQHF
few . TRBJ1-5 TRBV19 TGTGCCAGTAGACCAGGGGACGTAGAGAGTCAGCCCCAGCATTTT CASRPGDVESQPQHF
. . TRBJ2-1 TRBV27 TGTGCCAGCAGTATAAGGGGGAATGAGCAGTTCTTC CASSIRGNEQFF
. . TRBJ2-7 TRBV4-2 TGTGCCAGCAGCCAAGATCAGGGGGGCTCCTACGAGCAGTACTTC CASSQDQGGSYEQYF
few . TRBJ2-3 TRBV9 TGTGCCAGCAGCGTAGAAGTGGGAGCAGATACGCAGTATTTT CASSVEVGADTQYF
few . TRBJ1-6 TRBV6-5 TGTGCCAGCAGTTACCGGAGCTCCTATAATTCACCCCTCCACTTT CASSYRSSYNSPLHF
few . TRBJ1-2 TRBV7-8 TGTGCCAGCAGCTCCCCCGCTCGGCGAGGCCCTTATGGCTACACCTTC CASSSPARRGPYGYTF
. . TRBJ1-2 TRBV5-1 TGCGCCAGCAGCTTGTTAGGGGAAAGAGGCTACACCTTC CASSLLGERGYTF
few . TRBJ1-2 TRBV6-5 TGTGCCAGCAGTTACTCGAGGCCAGACTTCTATGGCTACACCTTC CASSYSRPDFYGYTF
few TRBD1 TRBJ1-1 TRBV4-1 TGCGCCAGCAGCGATTGGACAGGGAGGAACACTGAAGCTTTCTTT CASSDWTGRNTEAFF
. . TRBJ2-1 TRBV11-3 TGTGCCAGCAGCTTAGCCACGAGCTCCTACAATGAGCAGTTCTTC CASSLATSSYNEQFF
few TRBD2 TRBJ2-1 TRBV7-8 TGTGCCAGCAGTCAAGGGGCTAGCGGGAACAATGAGCAGTTCTTC CASSQGASGNNEQFF
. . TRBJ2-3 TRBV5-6 TGTGCCAGCAGCTTGTTGCCCCTAAGCACAGATACGCAGTATTTT CASSLLPLSTDTQYF
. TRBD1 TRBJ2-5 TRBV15 TGTGCCACCAGCCGCCGACAGGGACCAGGAGAGACCCAGTACTTC CATSRRQGPGETQYF
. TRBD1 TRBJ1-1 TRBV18 TGTGCCAGCTCACCTGCACAGGGGGCGATGAACACTGAAGCTTTCTTT CASSPAQGAMNTEAFF
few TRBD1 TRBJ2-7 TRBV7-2 TGTGCCAGCAGCTCCGGACAGGGGGCGAACGAGCAGTACTTC CASSSGQGANEQYF
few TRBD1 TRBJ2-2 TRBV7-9 TGTGCCAGCAGCCGACAGGGGGCCGATGGCGGGGAGCTGTTTTTT CASSRQGADGGELFF
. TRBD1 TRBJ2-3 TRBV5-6 TGTGCCAGCAGCGCAACAGGGGGCGCAGATACGCAGTATTTT CASSATGGADTQYF
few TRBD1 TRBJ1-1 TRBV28 TGTGCCAGCACTCGCTTTAACAGGGGGACTGAAGCTTTCTTT CASTRFNRGTEAFF
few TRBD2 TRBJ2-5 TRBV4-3 TGCGCCAGCAGCCAAGATCTAGCGGGGTACCAAGAGACCCAGTACTTC CASSQDLAGYQETQYF
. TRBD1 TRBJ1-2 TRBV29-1 TGCAGCGTTGGGTCTGACAGGGGCTATGGCTACTCCTTC CSVGSDRGYGYSF
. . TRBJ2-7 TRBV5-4 TGTGCCAGCAGCTTGGAACGGGATCGGGACGAGCAGTACTTC CASSLERDRDEQYF
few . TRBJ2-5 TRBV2 TGTGCCAGCAGTGGGGAGTGGGAGACCCAGTACTTC CASSGEWETQYF
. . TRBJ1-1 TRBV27 TGTGCCAGCAGTTCCGCAGTAGGGGTATTGAACACTGAAGCTTTCTTT CASSSAVGVLNTEAFF
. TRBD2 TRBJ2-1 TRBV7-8 TGTGCCAGCAGCTTGTTAGCGGGGGAGGGGGATGAGCAGTTCTTC CASSLLAGEGDEQFF
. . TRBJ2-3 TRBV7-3 TGTGCCAGCAGCTTAACTCCCCTAAGCACAGATACGCAGTATTTT CASSLTPLSTDTQYF
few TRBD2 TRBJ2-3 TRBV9 TGTGCCAGCAGCGGACTAGCGGGGTGGGGCACAGATACGCAGTATTTT CASSGLAGWGTDTQYF
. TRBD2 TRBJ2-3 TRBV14 TGTGCCAGCAGGGCTAGCGGGACAGATACGCAGTATTTT CASRASGTDTQYF
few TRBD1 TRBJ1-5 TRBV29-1 TGCAGCGTTGGTAGGGGGCAGGATCAGCCCCAGCATTTT CSVGRGQDQPQHF
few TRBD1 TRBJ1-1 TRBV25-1 TGTGCCAGCAGTGAGGACAGGGGATACACTGAAGCTTTCTTT CASSEDRGYTEAFF
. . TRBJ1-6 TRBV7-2 TGTGCCAGCAGCCCCCCCAACTATAATTCACCCCTCCACTTT CASSPPNYNSPLHF
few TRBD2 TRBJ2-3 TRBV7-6 TGTGCCAGCAGCCCTAGACTAGCGGGGGGAGGTGGAGCAGATACGCAGTATTTT CASSPRLAGGGGADTQYF
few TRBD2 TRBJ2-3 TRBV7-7 TGTGCTAGCAGCTCGGCGGGGGAGGGAGATACGCAGTATTTT CASSSAGEGDTQYF
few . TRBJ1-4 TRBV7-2 TGTGCCAGCAGCTCGAGGGGGAGGGGTAATGAAAAACTGTTTTTT CASSSRGRGNEKLFF
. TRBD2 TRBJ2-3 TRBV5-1 TGCGCCAGCAGCACAACTAGCGGGAGCGCGGGTACGCAGTATTTT CASSTTSGSAGTQYF
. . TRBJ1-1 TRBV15 TGTGCCACCAGCTCCGCGCCCATGAACACTGAAGCTTTCTTT CATSSAPMNTEAFF